The clone carrying this T cell receptor (beta chain) was recorded a few times. Its antigen remains unknown. TCRdb ran MiXCR on the RT-PCR reads and lists one entry per CDR3 protein. The table includes some 640,000 distinct CDR3 sequences, approximately 15% detected once. The data are from a study of response to subunit inactivated influenza vaccine. Overall study findings and caveats: The authors proposed limited new T cell recruitment per seasonal influenza vaccination.

Sample: PBMCs from blood, taken 14 days before vaccination. The receptor's source is a man aged 45-60 years who received an inactivated influenza vaccine.

CDR3 in amino acids: CASSLPRGDRINEQYF. CDR3 bases: TGCGCCAGCAGCTTGCCGCGAGGGGACAGGATCAACGAGCAGTACTTC. The gene calls are TRBV5-1 and TRBJ2-7, with 8 bases identical to TRBD1. Germline-derived CDR1 and CDR2 are SGHRS and YFSETQ. The CDR3 consists of 16 residues. V was pared by 1 base and J by 5 bases, with 11 bases of the junction left unmatched. Filled out from reference TRBV5-1 and TRBJ2-7, the complete variable domain reads KAGVTQTPRYLIKTRGQQVTLSCSPISGHRSVSWYQQTPGQGLQFLFEYFSETQRNKGNFPGRFSGRQFSNSRSEMNVSTLELGDSALYLCASSLPRGDRINEQYFGPGTRLTVT.